This T cell receptor beta chain was captured by sequencing in a study of metastatic and nonmetastatic thyroid tumors (dated by TCRdb to about 2020). Concerning the study at large: Repertoires from peripheral blood and from tumor or nodule tissue samples of malignant and benign thyroid patients were compared.

Before undergoing thyroid surgery, none of the patients had been given any kind of treatment. Using T-cell receptor beta sequencing, the researchers looked back retrospectively at clinical samples from patients, gathered between about 2011 and 2019. This clone was observed a handful of times. The antigen it binds to is not known. Within one base of it there is no much larger clone, and no base qualities were kept. The investigation overall reported the following: In both blood and tumor samples, malignant tumors were reported to have significantly higher TCR beta diversity than benign nodules.

Libraries were constructed by PCR. For sequencing, an Illumina HiSeq 4000 was employed. High-throughput sequencing was used to profile the CDR3 region of the TCR beta-chain in every patient. As for the authors' bioinformatics: The researchers built a classifier to tell apart papillary thyroid cancer patients with distant metastasis, based on CDR3 differences among clinicopathological groups. To measure repertoire diversity the researchers used the Shannon index, while the Morisita-Horn index served to gauge how similar the tumor and blood repertoires were. TCRdb reanalyzed the raw reads on its own, using fastp at Q25 for trimming and MiXCR for clone calling, and kept in-frame beta chains. TCRdb's processing, not the authors', yielded these V and J calls. Recorded for this sample are around 38,000 clones; 28% of them occurred a single time. Around 9.6% of the sample goes to the ten largest clones.

The source material was blood. The sequence came from a male donor with papillary thyroid cancer or a benign thyroid nodule (not recorded which). Some clones in this sample may be carry-over from other donors' samples.

The CDR3 region has the sequence CASSQQENTEAFF. The DNA reads TGTGCCAGCAGTCAACAAGAGAACACTGAAGCTTTCTTT. In this chain, TRBV6-1 is recombined with TRBJ1-1; the D gene is unclear. The CDR1 and CDR2 encoded by the germline V gene are MNHNS and SASEGT. Relative to germline, V is 5 bases shorter and J is 1 base shorter, with 8 bases between their ends. Taken from cysteine to phenylalanine, the CDR3 has 13 residues. The retained sequence is limited to the CDR3, 39 bases, with the frame set at the first base.